This T cell receptor (beta chain) was documented in a study of T cell repertoires in cytomegalovirus infection. With regard to this clonotype: Its specificity is not known.

The CDR3 length is 17 residues. Germline values: CDR1 MDHEN, CDR2 SYDVKM. Unmatched junction bases numbered 14, after V lost 6 bases and J lost 9 bases. TCRdb reprocessed the reads via MiXCR and lists one record per CDR3 protein. The table has tens of thousands of distinct CDR3 sequences, around a fifth seen once; the top ten hold 64%. The sample was CD8+ T cells from cultured PBMCs, taken from culture after CMV antigen stimulation. This TCR was recovered from a human donor in good health (CMV status not recorded). Some clones in this sample may be carry-over from other donors' samples. This chain joins TRBV28 and TRBJ2-3, with TRBD2 identical over 14 bases. The CDR3: CASRPGRTSGGPWTQYF. In DNA form, the CDR3 reads TGTGCCAGCAGACCGGGCCGGACTAGCGGGGGGCCTTGGACGCAGTATTTT.